This TCR beta chain was captured in a study of cytomegalovirus exposure and HLA in healthy donors. General study results and limits: With high specificity and sensitivity, the classifier reportedly diagnosed cytomegalovirus status. Several of the most significant clusters were apparently associated with common viral pathogens in a later analysis. Across donors, sequencing depth was assumed by presence/absence analyses to be roughly uniform.

Trimming took off 0 bases at V and 4 bases at J, with 16 bases between the two ends. In germline, CDR1 is SGHRS, CDR2 YFSETQ. The CDR3 is made up of 16 amino acids. With regard to this clone: Its antigen is unidentified.

Donors had nominal health at sampling but likely had unrecorded immune exposures. 13 Jbeta primers and 60 Vbeta primers were used for the PCR. Libraries were prepared by immunoSEQ multiplex PCR; TCRdb keeps only in-frame clonotypes and omits some of them. Counted here are approximately 120,000 clones, about 84% occurring once; the ten biggest clones make up approximately 4%. The rearrangement links TRBV5-1 to TRBJ1-2; TRBD1 is a possible D gene (6 bases). Specimen: PBMCs. This clonotype was obtained from a man between 18 and 29 years old in good health and CMV-seropositive. The CDR3 region is CASSLDFLQDSYGYTF. The CDR3, as DNA: TGCGCCAGCAGCTTGGATTTTCTCCAGGACAGCTATGGCTACACCTTC. The variable domain in full, completed from reference TRBV5-1 and TRBJ1-2, reads KAGVTQTPRYLIKTRGQQVTLSCSPISGHRSVSWYQQTPGQGLQFLFEYFSETQRNKGNFPGRFSGRQFSNSRSEMNVSTLELGDSALYLCASSLDFLQDSYGYTFGSGTRLTVV.